This record looks at one T cell receptor (beta chain) sequence and its context. Its binding antigen is unknown. Base qualities are missing; no much larger clone stands one base away. The intended sense of this specimen's time point label: about 28 days (+/-7) after the second vaccine dose. AZD1222 recipients whose second dose came at about 4 weeks and those whose second dose came at about 12 weeks were combined into one group, since spike-specific TCR depth and breadth did not differ between the two schedules. Vaccinee samples came from UK trials COV001 and COV002, including a single-blind randomized controlled phase 2/3 trial of AZD1222 (ChAdOx1 nCoV-19) in healthy adults. Trial participant PBMC samples were collected at day 0 and day 28 after the second dose for TCRbeta chain sequencing. The CDR3 regions of human TCRbeta chains were analyzed by immunosequencing. The authors' pipeline ran thus. TCRs in the repertoires were compared against a reference library of SARS-CoV-2-specific TCRs that had been generated with the MIRA antigen-specificity platform. Breadth meant the fraction of unique TCRs that were SARS-CoV-2-associated, whereas depth meant the fraction of total T cells that were SARS-CoV-2-associated. Using the MIRA data, each spike-specific TCR was mapped to the spike region that the TCR reacts to and placed in a CD4 or CD8 class. Log10-transformed breadth and depth values were compared by one-way ANOVA with Sidak's multiple comparisons tests. TCRdb provides this immuneACCESS table in a form limited to in-frame rearrangements. Some clones are lacking; in checked studies, under half of them reflect an unresolved V gene, and why the rest are absent is not known. D and trimming were read from the DNA, whereas the V and J calls and clone size are those reported in that table. The sample table records approximately 100,000 clones; approximately 89% of these occur just once. The ten most abundant clones make up 10% to 13% of the sample.

These data belong to a study of T cell responses to AZD1222 COVID-19 vaccine (dated by TCRdb to the early 2020s). Study-level background: A total of 233 trial participants underwent TCR sequencing, of whom about 210 had received two doses of AZD1222 and 26 had received two doses of the MenACWY control vaccine. Trial participants were enrolled by age into 18-55, 56-69 and 70-plus year subgroups, with around 150, 28 and 57 TCR-sequenced participants respectively.

A distance of 10 bases separates the germline ends of V and J, which lose 7 bases and 4 bases respectively. Looking up the germline V gene (reference sequence) yields CDR1 LNHDA and CDR2 SQIVND. The CDR3 goes from the cysteine to the phenylalanine over 12 residues. Only CDR3 DNA is held: 36 bases, read in frame from base 1. Study-level results and caveats: Because no day 14 peak-response samples were available, repertoires were characterized only after the peak T cell response. In the small 56-69-year group, the increase in depth fell short of significance, most likely because of low power. Participants were mostly white British, with more females than males. The authors suggested clonal diversity may have been underestimated. Conclusions about previously exposed vaccinees are limited because only six or seven AZD1222 recipients were SARS-CoV-2 seropositive at baseline. The vaccine-associated CD4 TCRs covered the entire spike protein, and the dominant responses fell in regions 160-218 and 743-854. Reportedly, close to half of the unique spike-specific TCRs recognized epitopes lying outside the regions that are mutated in the B.1.351 and B.1.1.7 variants. After two AZD1222 doses, both the breadth and the depth of spike-specific TCRs were significantly higher than at day 0 and than in MenACWY recipients.

The chain couples TRBV19 to TRBJ1-1, with the D gene call left open. The sample here was peripheral blood, taken 28 days after the second AZD1222 dose. This clonotype was sampled from an adult who received the AZD1222 COVID-19 vaccine. The CDR3 sequence is CASKEGFTEAFF. The bases read TGTGCCAGTAAGGAAGGATTCACTGAAGCTTTCTTT.